This entry describes one T cell receptor (beta chain). Its target is unknown. The CDR3 is 13 residues long. After removal of 3 bases from V and 4 bases from J, the junction contained 3 bases not matched to a gene. Germline lookup yields CDR1 SQVTM and CDR2 ANQGSEA. The authors extracted RNA and reverse transcribed it into cDNA as the sequencing template. Sequencing used immunoSEQ multiplex PCR; TCRdb keeps in-frame clones, though not all of them. The data hold about 42,000 clones, with about 71% observed a single time. The data are from a study of CD8+ T cells in alopecia areata. Treatment described: oral pan-JAK inhibitor, 5-10 mg twice daily. Study-level results: Whether baseline CD8+ expansion is linked to response remains uncertain, given a single nonresponder.

J is TRBJ1-2 and V is TRBV29-1; the match to TRBD1 covers 9 bases. The source is a human donor with alopecia areata. The starting material was CD8+ T cells sorted from blood, obtained at week 4, from a patient treated with tofacitinib. CDR3 coding DNA: TGCAGCGTTGATCGGACAGGGGTCTATGGCTACACCTTC. Its protein product is CSVDRTGVYGYTF.